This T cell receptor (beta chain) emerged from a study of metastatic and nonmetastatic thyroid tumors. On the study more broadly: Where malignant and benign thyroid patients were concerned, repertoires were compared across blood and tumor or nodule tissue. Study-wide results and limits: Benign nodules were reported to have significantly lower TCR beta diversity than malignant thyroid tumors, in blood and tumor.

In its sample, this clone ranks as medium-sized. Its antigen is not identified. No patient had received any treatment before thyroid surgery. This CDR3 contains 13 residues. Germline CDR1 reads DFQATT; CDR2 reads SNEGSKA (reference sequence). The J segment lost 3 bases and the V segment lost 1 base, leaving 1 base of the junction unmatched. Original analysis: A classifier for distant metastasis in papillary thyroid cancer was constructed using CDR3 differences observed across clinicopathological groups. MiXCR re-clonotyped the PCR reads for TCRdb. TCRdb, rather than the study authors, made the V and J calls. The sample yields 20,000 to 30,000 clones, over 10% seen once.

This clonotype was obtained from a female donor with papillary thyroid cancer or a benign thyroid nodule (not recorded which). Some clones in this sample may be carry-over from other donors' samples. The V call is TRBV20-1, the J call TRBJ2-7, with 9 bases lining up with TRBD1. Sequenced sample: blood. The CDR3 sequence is CSARGDRDYEQYF. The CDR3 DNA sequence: TGCAGTGCTAGAGGGGACAGGGACTACGAGCAGTACTTC.